This TCR beta chain stems from a study of cytotoxic CD8 clonotypes in ibrutinib-treated CLL. Study-wide context: Enrolment comprised about a dozen relapsed/refractory and some 15 treatment-naive patients; fewer than 18 were IGHV unmutated. Complete response was seen in 2 patients and partial in some 25; approximately 12 progressed and about 14 stayed remitted after a median about 68 months.

The germline V gene has CDR1 SGHDT and CDR2 YYEEEE. Trimming left V 1 base short and J 2 bases short, with 20 bases between. This CDR3 region has 18 residues. The data were produced by immunoSEQ multiplex PCR, yet TCRdb's version contains in-frame clones alone and is incomplete. The profile shows over 110,000 clones, around 90% of them singletons. This rearrangement joins TRBV5-6 to TRBJ2-3; D unresolved. Sequenced here: PBMCs, sampled after 12 months of ibrutinib treatment. The sequence derives from a human donor with chronic lymphocytic leukemia. The CDR3 DNA reads TGTGCCAGCAGCTTGTGGGGTAGGGTAGGGCGTCTCACAGATACGCAGTATTTT. It specifies CASSLWGRVGRLTDTQYF.